This T cell receptor (beta chain) originates from a study of long-term antiretroviral therapy in people with HIV. For this clone: No antigen is known for it.

Survey level was the resolution at which the v3.0 immunoSEQ assay ran. Here immunoSEQ multiplex PCR was the method, and the copy in TCRdb shows in-frame clones only, minus some. The sample contains 20,000 to 25,000 clones, 82% of which appear only once. V was pared by 7 bases and J by 0 bases, with 15 bases between. The CDR3 consists of 16 residues. The germline V gene encodes CDR1 LNHDA and CDR2 SQIVND (reference sequence). Study outcomes and limitations: CDR3 lengths in HIV samples spanned a narrower range than controls. The blood, collected between about 2003 and 2018, was possibly taken under older ART regimens.

This sequence joins TRBV19 and TRBJ2-2; the D gene is possibly TRBD1 (5 bases). This clonotype was obtained from a man aged 40-49 years with HIV. The input for sequencing was unsorted PBMCs, taken approximately 2.5 years after starting antiretroviral therapy. CDR3: CASKDGASPNTGELFF. The CDR3 DNA reads as TGTGCCAGTAAGGATGGGGCCAGCCCGAACACCGGGGAGCTGTTTTTT. Full variable domain (rest looked up from reference TRBV19 and TRBJ2-2): DGGITQSPKYLFRKEGQNVTLSCEQNLNHDAMYWYRQDPGQGLRLIYYSQIVNDFQKGDIAEGYSVSREKKESFPLTVTSAQKNPTAFYLCASKDGASPNTGELFFGEGSRLTVL.